Listed below are T cell receptor beta chains from one sample, sequenced in a study of post-analysis software for immune sequencing data. MiXCR, run by TCRdb on the PCR reads, gives a single entry per CDR3 protein. Of around 200,000 distinct CDR3 sequences in the sample, approximately 30% were seen once. The specimen was blood. All receptors come from a girl aged 2 to 17 with multiple sclerosis. Both conserved end residues are part of each CDR3. Some rows have no size entry. The others give once, few or many, or a class for an expanded clone.

v_gene	abundance	j_gene	CDR3aa
TRBV6-2/TRBV6-3	few	TRBJ2-3	CASSLLASTDTQYF
TRBV29-1	NA	TRBJ1-2	CSVLTGANYGYTF
TRBV5-1	many	TRBJ2-1	CASSSPGESGYEQFF
TRBV29-1	NA	TRBJ2-1	CSARGGFGTGDDEQFF
TRBV12-3/TRBV12-4	few	TRBJ2-2	CASTLGRSAGELFF
TRBV5-1	NA	TRBJ2-2	CASSIPEGPNTGELFF
TRBV3-1	NA	TRBJ2-1	CASSLTTIEQFF
TRBV6-1	NA	TRBJ2-7	CASSLDKNYEQYF
TRBV28	NA	TRBJ1-1	CASSPPTGVNTEAFF
TRBV5-1	NA	NA	CASSLEGRENHEQYF
TRBV30	NA	TRBJ2-1	CAGWRGSENNEQFF
TRBV5-1	many	TRBJ1-2	CASSLDRPDYGYTF
TRBV5-1	few	TRBJ2-2	CASSLARPLVSGELFF
TRBV14	NA	TRBJ2-7	CASSQGGTSSYEQYF